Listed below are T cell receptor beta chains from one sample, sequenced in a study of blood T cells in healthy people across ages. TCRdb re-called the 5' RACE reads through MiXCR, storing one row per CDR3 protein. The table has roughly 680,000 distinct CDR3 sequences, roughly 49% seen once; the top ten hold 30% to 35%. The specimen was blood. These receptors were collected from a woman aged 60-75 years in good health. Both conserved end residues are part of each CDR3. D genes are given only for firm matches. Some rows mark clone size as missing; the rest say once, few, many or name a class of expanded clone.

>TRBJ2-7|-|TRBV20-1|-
CSARDRGLLERSYEQYF
TGCAGTGCTAGAGATCGGGGTTTACTAGAACGGAGCTACGAGCAGTACTTC
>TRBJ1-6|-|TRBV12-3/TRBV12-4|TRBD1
CASSGGQLSANSPLHF
TGTGCCAGCAGTGGGGGACAGCTCAGCGCAAATTCACCCCTCCACTTT
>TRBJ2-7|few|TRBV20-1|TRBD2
CSASGTRFYEQYF
TGCAGTGCTAGCGGGACTAGATTCTACGAGCAGTACTTC
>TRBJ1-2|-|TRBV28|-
CASTPAGRFGYGYTF
TGTGCCAGCACCCCAGCGGGCAGGTTTGGCTATGGCTACACCTTC
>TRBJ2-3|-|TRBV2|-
CASSGRVSTDTQYF
TGTGCCAGCAGTGGCAGGGTTTCCACAGATACGCAGTATTTT
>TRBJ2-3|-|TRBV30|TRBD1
CAWSRGLSTDTQYF
TGTGCCTGGAGCAGGGGGCTTAGCACAGATACGCAGTATTTT
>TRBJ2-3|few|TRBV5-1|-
CASSLATGHSTDTQYF
TGCGCCAGCAGCTTGGCCACTGGACACAGCACAGATACGCAGTATTTT
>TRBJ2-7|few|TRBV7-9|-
CASSTGGEQYF
TGTGCCAGCAGCACTGGGGGTGAGCAGTACTTC
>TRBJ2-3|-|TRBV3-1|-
CASSHPRDTQYF
TGTGCCAGCAGCCATCCACGCGATACGCAGTATTTT
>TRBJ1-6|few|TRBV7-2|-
CASSLDAAENSPLHF
TGTGCCAGCAGCTTAGATGCAGCGGAGAATTCACCCCTCCACTTT
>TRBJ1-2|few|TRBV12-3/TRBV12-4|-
CASSPIVSGYTF
TGTGCCAGCAGTCCCATTGTATCAGGCTACACCTTC
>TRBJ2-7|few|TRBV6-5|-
CASSYSSIAASSYEQYF
TGTGCCAGCAGTTACTCATCAATAGCGGCGAGCTCCTACGAGCAGTACTTC
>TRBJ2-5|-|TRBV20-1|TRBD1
CSAKTGGETQYF
TGCAGTGCAAAAACAGGGGGGGAGACCCAGTACTTC
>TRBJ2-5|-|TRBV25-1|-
CASSFTISKTQYF
TGTGCCAGCAGTTTCACTATCTCGAAGACCCAGTACTTC
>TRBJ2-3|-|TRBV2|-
CASSGTSQIDTQYF
TGTGCCAGCAGTGGAACCTCCCAGATAGATACGCAGTATTTT
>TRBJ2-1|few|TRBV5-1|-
CASSSQSSNEQFF
TGCGCCAGCAGCTCTCAATCTAGCAATGAGCAGTTCTTC
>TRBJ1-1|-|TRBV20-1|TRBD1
CSAGAQGAIVSTEAFF
TGCAGTGCTGGCGCCCAGGGGGCGATTGTGTCGACTGAAGCTTTCTTT
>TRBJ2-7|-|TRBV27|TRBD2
CASSPMGLAGYNEQYF
TGTGCCAGCAGTCCCATGGGACTAGCGGGTTACAATGAGCAGTACTTC
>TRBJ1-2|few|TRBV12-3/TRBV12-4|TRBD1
CASSWSPTGIGYTF
TGTGCCAGCAGTTGGTCTCCGACAGGGATCGGCTACACCTTC
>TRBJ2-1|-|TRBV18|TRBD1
CASSRTAGTAHNEQFF
TGTGCCAGCTCCCGTACCGCCGGGACAGCGCACAATGAGCAGTTCTTC
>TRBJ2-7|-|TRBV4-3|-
CASSQDLGYPQGGQYF
TGCGCCAGCAGCCAAGATCTTGGATACCCTCAGGGGGGGCAGTACTTC
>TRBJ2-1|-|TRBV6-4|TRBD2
CASSVLAGDQNEQFF
TGTGCCAGCAGCGTACTAGCGGGAGATCAGAATGAGCAGTTCTTC
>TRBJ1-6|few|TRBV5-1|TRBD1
CASTNDRENSPLHF
TGCGCCAGCACCAACGACAGGGAGAATTCACCCCTCCACTTT
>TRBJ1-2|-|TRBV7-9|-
CASSAAGGYTF
TGTGCCAGCTCGGCGGCCGGGGGCTACACCTTC
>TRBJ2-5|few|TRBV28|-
CASSFDRRETQYF
TGTGCCAGCAGTTTTGACAGGAGAGAGACCCAGTACTTC
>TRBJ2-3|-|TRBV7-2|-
CASSLFPQITSTDTQYF
TGTGCCAGCAGCTTATTTCCACAGATAACTAGCACAGATACGCAGTATTTT
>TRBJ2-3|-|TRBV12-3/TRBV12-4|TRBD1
CASRPRTGGFNSQYF
TGTGCCAGCAGGCCCCGGACAGGCGGATTCAATTCGCAGTATTTT
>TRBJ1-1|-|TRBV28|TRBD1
CASSLGTGAMGGPEAFF
TGTGCCAGCAGTTTGGGGACAGGAGCCATGGGGGGGCCTGAAGCTTTCTTT
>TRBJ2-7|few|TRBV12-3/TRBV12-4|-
CASRGGRYSYEQYF
TGTGCCAGCCGAGGGGGACGGTACTCCTACGAGCAGTACTTC